This T cell receptor (beta chain) was observed in a study of monozygotic twins with cystic fibrosis. Study-wide results and limits: Monozygotic CF twin pairs shared significantly more nucleotide-identical clonotypes than unrelated CF individuals did.

Details on this clone: Its antigen is not known.

Germline CDR1 reads MNHEY; CDR2 reads SMNVEV (reference sequence). The CDR3 has 18 residues. V dropped 6 bases and J dropped 2 bases, with 23 bases sitting between them. TCRdb's copy holds only in-frame clones and misses some; the assay was immunoSEQ multiplex PCR. This table holds more than 12,000 clones, around 83% found once. The specimen sequenced was blood. The origin of this receptor is a boy aged 5-17 years with cystic fibrosis. The V and J genes are TRBV27 and TRBJ1-5; D is undetermined. The DNA of the CDR3 is TGTGCCAGCAGCCCACTCAGTTTCAGTCTTATGGGCAATCAGCCCCAGCATTTT. This sequence encodes CASSPLSFSLMGNQPQHF.